The 10 T cell receptor beta chains below come from one sample, sequenced in a study of shared clonotypes between healthy human individuals. Assay: immunoSEQ multiplex PCR; the TCRdb copy retains only in-frame clones and omits some. Of around 610,000 clones listed, approximately 96% are singletons. Selected positively for CCR7 and CD45RO-negative, naive CD8 cells excluded terminally differentiated effector memory CD45RA+ cells. Sequenced material: naive CD8+ T cells sorted from blood. These receptors all come from a woman aged 25 to 45 in good health.

V gene TRBV27 combines with J gene TRBJ2-3; 10 bases align to TRBD2. The CDR3 contains 15 residues. Germline lookup yields CDR1 MNHEY and CDR2 SMNVEV (reference sequence). The V segment lost 5 bases and the J segment 5 bases; nucleotides outside the gene matches: 7. In DNA form, the CDR3 reads TGTGCCAGCAGTCTAGCGGCTAGCGGGAGAGATACGCAGTATTTT. It is translated as CASSLAASGRDTQYF.

The V gene is TRBV7-9, the J gene TRBJ2-7; D unresolved. The germline CDR1 and CDR2 sequences are SEHNR and FQNEAQ (reference sequence). This CDR3 spans 19 amino acids. The V end lost 5 bases, the J end lost 3 bases, and 29 bases lay between the germline ends. CDR3 sequence: CASSPPKIIGLPPFYEQYF. In DNA form, the CDR3 reads TGTGCCAGCAGCCCGCCAAAGATCATAGGGTTGCCCCCCTTCTACGAGCAGTACTTC.

The V and J genes are TRBV6-6 and TRBJ1-5; D may be TRBD1 (5 bases). In germline, CDR1 is MNHNY, CDR2 SVGAGI (reference sequence). V gave up 2 bases and J gave up 11 bases, with 7 bases separating them. This CDR3 comprises 11 residues. CDR3: CASSYGGSQHF. The CDR3 DNA reads TGTGCCAGCAGTTACGGGGGGTCCCAGCATTTT.

The J gene is TRBJ2-1, the V gene TRBV19, with D unclear. The CDR3 consists of 13 residues. V shed 3 bases and J shed 7 bases, with 10 bases lying between them. Germline lookup yields CDR1 LNHDA and CDR2 SQIVND (reference sequence). CDR3 DNA: TGTGCCAGTAGTATTTGGGCAGCTAATGAGCAGTTCTTC. Its translation: CASSIWAANEQFF.

In its sample, this clone was seen once. The gene calls are TRBV4-1 and TRBJ1-2; D may be TRBD1 (5 bases). The CDR3 contains 16 residues. The V end was cut by 0 bases, the J end by 4 bases, with 15 bases between. Germline CDR1 and CDR2: MGHRA and YSYEKL. CDR3 region: CASSQDGRGSGYGYTF. CDR3 sequence (DNA): TGCGCCAGCAGCCAAGATGGTCGGGGGTCCGGCTATGGCTACACCTTC.

The chain uses TRBV27 and TRBJ2-7; 7 nucleotides align to TRBD1. Germline-derived CDR1 and CDR2 are MNHEY and SMNVEV (reference sequence). J lost 4 bases, V lost 3 bases, and 6 bases had no gene match. This CDR3 is 14 amino acids long. CDR3 loop: CASSFGPTGYEQYF. DNA for the CDR3: TGTGCCAGCAGTTTCGGACCGACAGGGTACGAGCAGTACTTC.

The chain uses TRBV6-5 and TRBJ2-3; D ambiguous. This CDR3 spans 14 amino acids. Germline loops: CDR1 MNHEY, CDR2 SVGAGI. Trimming stripped 6 bases from V and 1 base from J, with 11 bases between. CDR3 residues: CASRSSPGTDTQYF. In DNA, the CDR3 is TGTGCCAGCAGGTCCTCCCCGGGCACAGATACGCAGTATTTT.

V usage is TRBV4-1 and J usage is TRBJ1-1, with 7 bases that match TRBD1. The CDR3 totals 19 residues. The V gene's germline CDR1 is MGHRA and CDR2 YSYEKL. The J segment lost 1 base and the V segment lost 3 bases, leaving 17 bases of the junction unmatched. DNA for the CDR3: TGCGCCAGCAGCCAGAAAGTCGGAAGGGGGCCCCCAGGGAACACTGAAGCTTTCTTT. This encodes CASSQKVGRGPPGNTEAFF.

The chain combines TRBV11-3 with TRBJ2-7; D uncertain. Trimming removed 4 bases at V and 6 bases at J, with 13 bases between. The CDR3 is 13 amino acids. CDR1 and CDR2 (germline): SGHNT, YENEEA. This CDR3 reads CASSSGVTGEQYF. In DNA, the CDR3 is TGTGCCAGCAGCTCGGGTGTTACGGGCGAGCAGTACTTC.

The chain has TRBV27 and TRBJ2-1; perhaps D is TRBD1 or TRBD2 (5 bases each). V lost 6 bases and J lost 6, with 18 bases in between. The CDR3 consists of 15 residues. Germline V gene data show CDR1 as MNHEY and CDR2 as SMNVEV (reference sequence). This CDR3 reads CASSPGQLPTNEQFF. The CDR3 DNA follows: TGTGCCAGCAGCCCGGGGCAGCTCCCCACCAATGAGCAGTTCTTC.